A selection of T cell receptor beta chains follows, all from one sample in a study of OX40 agonist ivuxolimab in advanced cancers. The table came from immunoSEQ multiplex PCR; TCRdb's copy has only in-frame clones and leaves some out. In the table there are more than 13,000 clones, more than 75% of which are singletons. The sequencing used CD4+ or CD8+ T cells sorted from blood, collected in a trial of the OX40 agonist ivuxolimab. The receptors were gathered from an adult with an advanced solid tumor such as melanoma, head and neck, liver or kidney cancer. Each CDR3 is given with its conserved first and last residue. The order of the fields is D gene, J gene, clone size, V gene, CDR3 protein, CDR3 DNA. A D gene is named only where the DNA matches it firmly. Only some rows state a clone size, as once, few, many or a class for expanded clones.

>TRBD1|TRBJ1-1|once|TRBV5-1
CASSANRGMDTEAFF
TGCGCCAGCAGCGCCAACAGGGGGATGGACACTGAAGCTTTCTTT
>NA|TRBJ2-6|NA|TRBV6-5
CASSYGQPNVLTF
TGTGCCAGCAGTTATGGACAGCCCAACGTCCTGACTTTC
>NA|TRBJ2-1|NA|TRBV4-3
CASSQGWGNEQFF
TGCGCCAGCAGCCAAGGTTGGGGAAATGAGCAGTTCTTC
>NA|TRBJ1-5|NA|TRBV2
CASSAYGLPNQPQHF
TGTGCCAGCAGTGCTTACGGGCTACCAAATCAGCCCCAGCATTTT
>NA|TRBJ2-7|NA|TRBV11-3
CASSLGGRAHEQYF
TGTGCCAGCAGCTTAGGGGGTAGGGCCCACGAGCAGTACTTC
>NA|TRBJ2-7|NA|TRBV7-3
CASSAEESYEQYF
TGTGCCAGCAGCGCAGAGGAGAGCTACGAGCAGTACTTC
>NA|TRBJ2-7|NA|TRBV7-9
CASSLGLADEQYF
TGTGCCAGCAGCTTAGGGCTAGCTGACGAGCAGTACTTC
>TRBD1|TRBJ1-2|NA|TRBV4-2
CASSPGTGLNYGYTF
TGTGCCAGCAGCCCGGGGACAGGGCTTAACTATGGCTACACCTTC
>NA|TRBJ1-2|NA|TRBV6-5
CASSYPGYGYTF
TGTGCCAGCAGTTACCCAGGGTATGGCTACACCTTC
>NA|TRBJ2-3|NA|TRBV9
CASSVLATDTQYF
TGTGCCAGCAGCGTATTGGCCACAGATACGCAGTATTTT
>TRBD1|TRBJ2-1|NA|TRBV4-1
CASSQEDRVVYNEQFF
TGCGCCAGCAGCCAGGAAGACAGGGTTGTCTACAATGAGCAGTTCTTC
>TRBD2|TRBJ2-7|NA|TRBV2
CASSEKTSGRPTYEQYF
TGTGCCAGCAGTGAAAAGACTAGCGGGAGGCCAACCTACGAGCAGTACTTC
>TRBD2|TRBJ2-2|NA|TRBV25-1
CASRSGTRDTGELFF
TGTGCCAGCAGGTCCGGGACTAGAGACACCGGGGAGCTGTTTTTT
>NA|TRBJ1-1|few|TRBV7-3
CASSPGMNTEAFF
TGTGCCAGCAGCCCGGGAATGAACACTGAAGCTTTCTTT
>TRBD1|TRBJ2-2|once|TRBV11-3
CASSSRDRAGELFF
TGTGCCAGCAGCTCCCGGGACAGGGCCGGGGAGCTGTTTTTT
>NA|TRBJ1-2|NA|TRBV7-9
CASSLAWGGFYGYTF
TGTGCCAGCAGCTTAGCCTGGGGCGGATTCTATGGCTACACCTTC
>NA|TRBJ2-1|NA|TRBV15
CATREGGLFF
TGTGCCACCAGAGAGGGGGGCCTGTTCTTC
>TRBD1|TRBJ1-1|NA|TRBV5-4
CASSLGGDRGAQAFF
TGTGCCAGCAGCTTGGGGGGCGACAGGGGAGCACAAGCTTTCTTT
>TRBD1|TRBJ2-5|NA|TRBV4-3
CASSQDETGGGLETQYF
TGCGCCAGCAGCCAAGATGAGACAGGGGGCGGGTTGGAGACCCAGTACTTC
>TRBD2|TRBJ2-7|NA|TRBV7-9
CASSFPSGREAYEQYF
TGTGCCAGCAGCTTCCCTAGCGGGAGGGAAGCCTACGAGCAGTACTTC
>TRBD1|TRBJ1-1|NA|TRBV6-5
CASSYNRGNTEAFF
TGTGCCAGCAGTTACAACAGGGGCAACACTGAAGCTTTCTTT
>TRBD1|TRBJ1-4|NA|TRBV5-6
CASSFGTAYEKLFF
TGTGCCAGCAGCTTCGGGACAGCTTATGAAAAACTGTTTTTT
>TRBD2|TRBJ2-2|NA|TRBV7-6
CASSFVAGTNTGELFF
TGTGCCAGCAGCTTCGTAGCGGGAACGAACACCGGGGAGCTGTTTTTT
>NA|TRBJ1-1|NA|TRBV4-1
CASSQMTSGPEAFF
TGCGCCAGCAGCCAGATGACTTCAGGGCCTGAAGCTTTCTTT
>TRBD1|TRBJ2-1|once|TRBV4-3
CASSTKWTGGFNEQFF
TGCGCCAGCAGCACGAAGTGGACAGGGGGTTTCAATGAGCAGTTCTTC
>TRBD1|TRBJ1-6|NA|TRBV9
CASSVVQGEDSPLHF
TGTGCCAGCAGCGTCGTACAGGGGGAAGATTCACCCCTCCACTTT
>TRBD2|TRBJ2-7|NA|TRBV6-1
CASSELAGGSYEQYF
TGTGCCAGCAGTGAACTAGCGGGGGGATCCTACGAGCAGTACTTC
>NA|TRBJ2-7|NA|TRBV28
CASSWNYEQYF
TGTGCCAGCAGTTGGAATTACGAGCAGTACTTC
>NA|TRBJ2-7|NA|TRBV5-1
CASSLAEGAYEQYF
TGCGCCAGCAGCTTGGCCGAAGGGGCCTACGAGCAGTACTTC